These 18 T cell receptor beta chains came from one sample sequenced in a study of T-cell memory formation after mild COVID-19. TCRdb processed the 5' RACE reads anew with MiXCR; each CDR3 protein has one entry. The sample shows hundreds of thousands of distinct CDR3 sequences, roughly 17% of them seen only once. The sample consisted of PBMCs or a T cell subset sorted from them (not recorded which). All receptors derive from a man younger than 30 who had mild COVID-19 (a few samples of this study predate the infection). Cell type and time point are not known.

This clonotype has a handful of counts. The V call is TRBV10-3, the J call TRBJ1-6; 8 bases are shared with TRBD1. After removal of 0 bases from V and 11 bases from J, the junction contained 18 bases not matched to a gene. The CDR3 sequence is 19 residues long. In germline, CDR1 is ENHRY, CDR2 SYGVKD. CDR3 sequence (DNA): TGTGCCATCAGTGAGTCGAAAGTCTCGGACAGGGCTTATTCTCCACCCCTCCACTTT. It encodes CAISESKVSDRAYSPPLHF.

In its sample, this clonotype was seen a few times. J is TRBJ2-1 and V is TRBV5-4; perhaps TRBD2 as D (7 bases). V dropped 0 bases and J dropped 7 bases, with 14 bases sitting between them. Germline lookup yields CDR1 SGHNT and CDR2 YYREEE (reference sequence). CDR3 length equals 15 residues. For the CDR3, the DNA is TGTGCCAGCAGCTTGGGAGACAGGCGGGGGAATGAGCAGTTCTTC. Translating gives CASSLGDRRGNEQFF.

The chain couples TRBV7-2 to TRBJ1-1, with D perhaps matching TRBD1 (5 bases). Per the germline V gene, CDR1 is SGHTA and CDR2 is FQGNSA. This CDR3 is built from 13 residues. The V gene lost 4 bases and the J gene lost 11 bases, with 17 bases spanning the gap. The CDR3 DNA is TGTGCCAGCAGCTCCGGGACGCGCCATGGGGCTTTCTTT. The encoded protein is CASSSGTRHGAFF.

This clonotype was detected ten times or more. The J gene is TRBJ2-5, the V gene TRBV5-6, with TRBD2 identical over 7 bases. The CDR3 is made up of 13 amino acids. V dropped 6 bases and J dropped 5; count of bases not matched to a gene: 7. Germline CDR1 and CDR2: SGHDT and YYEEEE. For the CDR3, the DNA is TGTGCCAGCACCCGACTAGCTCAGGAGACCCAGTACTTC. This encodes CASTRLAQETQYF. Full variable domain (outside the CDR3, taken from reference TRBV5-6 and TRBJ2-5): DAGVTQSPTHLIKTRGQQVTLRCSPKSGHDTVSWYQQALGQGPQFIFQYYEEEERQRGNFPDRFSGHQFPNYSSELNVNALLLGDSALYLCASTRLAQETQYFGPGTRLLVL.

The CDR3 DNA follows: TGTGCCAGCAGCTCGGGTTTGACAGGGGGCGGCACTGAAGCTTTCTTT. Its protein is CASSSGLTGGGTEAFF. J is TRBJ1-1 and V is TRBV7-9, with TRBD1 matching 10 bases. The CDR3 loop spans 16 amino acids. Germline-derived CDR1 and CDR2 are SEHNR and FQNEAQ (reference sequence). V gave up 4 bases and J gave up 4 bases; unmatched junction bases: 9. Together with reference TRBV7-9 and TRBJ1-1, the CDR3 gives the full variable domain: DTGVSQNPRHKITKRGQNVTFRCDPISEHNRLYWYRQTLGQGPEFLTYFQNEAQLEKSRLLSDRFSAERPKGSFSTLEIQRTEQGDSAMYLCASSSGLTGGGTEAFFGQGTRLTVV.

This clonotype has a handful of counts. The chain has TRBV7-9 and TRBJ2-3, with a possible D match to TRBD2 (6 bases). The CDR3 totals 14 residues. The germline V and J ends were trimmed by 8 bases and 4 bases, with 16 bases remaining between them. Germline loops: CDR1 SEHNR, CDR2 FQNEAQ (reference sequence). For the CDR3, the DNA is TGTGCCAGCTGGGGACTCCAGAAGCCAGATACGCAGTATTTT. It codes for CASWGLQKPDTQYF.

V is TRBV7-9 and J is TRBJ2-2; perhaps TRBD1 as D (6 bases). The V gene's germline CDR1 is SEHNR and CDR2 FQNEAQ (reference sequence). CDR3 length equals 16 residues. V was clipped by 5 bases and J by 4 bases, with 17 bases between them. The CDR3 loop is CASSDPTGTGTGELFF. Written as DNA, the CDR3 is TGTGCCAGCAGCGACCCGACAGGAACGGGCACCGGGGAGCTGTTTTTT.

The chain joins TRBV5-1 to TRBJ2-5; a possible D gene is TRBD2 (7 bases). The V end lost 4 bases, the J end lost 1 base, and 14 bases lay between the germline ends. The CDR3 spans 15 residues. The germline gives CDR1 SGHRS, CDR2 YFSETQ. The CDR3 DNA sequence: TGCGCCAGCAGCCCCGTCGGGGGGCCCCAAGAGACCCAGTACTTC. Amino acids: CASSPVGGPQETQYF.

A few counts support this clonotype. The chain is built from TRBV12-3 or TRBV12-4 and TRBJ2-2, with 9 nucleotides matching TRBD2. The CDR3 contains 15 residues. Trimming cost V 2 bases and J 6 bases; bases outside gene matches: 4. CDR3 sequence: CASSLSSGVPGELFF. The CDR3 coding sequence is TGTGCCAGCAGTTTATCTAGCGGGGTTCCCGGGGAGCTGTTTTTT.

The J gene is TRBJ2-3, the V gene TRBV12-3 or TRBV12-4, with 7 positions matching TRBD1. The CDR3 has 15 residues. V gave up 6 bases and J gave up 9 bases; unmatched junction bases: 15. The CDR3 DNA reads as TGTGCCAGCAGCCCAAATAGACAGGGTGGTTTGACGCAGTATTTT. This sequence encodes CASSPNRQGGLTQYF.

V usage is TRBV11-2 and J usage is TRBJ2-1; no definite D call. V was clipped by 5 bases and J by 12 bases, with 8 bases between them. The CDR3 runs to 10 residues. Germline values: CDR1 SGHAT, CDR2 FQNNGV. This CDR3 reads CASSHRLQFF. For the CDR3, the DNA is TGTGCCAGCAGCCATCGCCTGCAGTTCTTC. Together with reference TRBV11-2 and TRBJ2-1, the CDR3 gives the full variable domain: EAGVAQSPRYKIIEKRQSVAFWCNPISGHATLYWYQQILGQGPKLLIQFQNNGVVDDSQLPKDRFSAERLKGVDSTLKIQPAKLEDSAVYLCASSHRLQFFGPGTRLTVL.

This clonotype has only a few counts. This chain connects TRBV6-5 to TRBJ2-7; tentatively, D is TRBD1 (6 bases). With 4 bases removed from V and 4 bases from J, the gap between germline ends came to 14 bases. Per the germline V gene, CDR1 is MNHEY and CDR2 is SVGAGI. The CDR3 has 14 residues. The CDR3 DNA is TGTGCCAGCAGTTCGCAAACAGGGCCTTACGAGCAGTACTTC. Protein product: CASSSQTGPYEQYF.

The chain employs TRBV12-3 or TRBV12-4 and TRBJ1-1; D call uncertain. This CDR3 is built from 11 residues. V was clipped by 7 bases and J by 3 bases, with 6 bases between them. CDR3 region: CASIIYTEAFF. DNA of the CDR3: TGTGCCAGCATTATTTACACTGAAGCTTTCTTT.

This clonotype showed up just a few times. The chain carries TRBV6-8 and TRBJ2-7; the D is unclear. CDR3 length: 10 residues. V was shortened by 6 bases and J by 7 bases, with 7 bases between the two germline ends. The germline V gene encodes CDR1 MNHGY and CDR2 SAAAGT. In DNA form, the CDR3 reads TGTGCCAGCAGAATAGGGGAGCAGTACTTC. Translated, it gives CASRIGEQYF.

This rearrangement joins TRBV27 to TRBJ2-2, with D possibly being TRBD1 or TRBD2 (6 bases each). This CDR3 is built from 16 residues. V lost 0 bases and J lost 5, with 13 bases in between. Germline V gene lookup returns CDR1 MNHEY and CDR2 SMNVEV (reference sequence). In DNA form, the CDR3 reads TGTGCCAGCAGTTTATCGATGGGGGGCTGGACCGGGGAGCTGTTTTTT. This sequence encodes CASSLSMGGWTGELFF.

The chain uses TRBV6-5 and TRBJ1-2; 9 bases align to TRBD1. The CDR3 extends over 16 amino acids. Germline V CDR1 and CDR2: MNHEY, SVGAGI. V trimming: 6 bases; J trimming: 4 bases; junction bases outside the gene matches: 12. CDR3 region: CASSRDRVGYRYGYTF. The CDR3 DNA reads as TGTGCCAGCAGCCGGGACAGGGTTGGGTATCGCTATGGCTACACCTTC.

CDR3 sequence reads: CASSSLAGLTDTQYF. For the CDR3, the DNA is TGTGCCAGCAGCTCGCTAGCGGGCCTCACAGATACGCAGTATTTT. The V and J genes are TRBV7-2 and TRBJ2-3; 8 positions match TRBD2. Trimming removed 4 bases from V and 2 bases from J; junction bases left unmatched: 5. Germline V lookup: CDR1 SGHTA, CDR2 FQGNSA. The CDR3 spans 15 residues.

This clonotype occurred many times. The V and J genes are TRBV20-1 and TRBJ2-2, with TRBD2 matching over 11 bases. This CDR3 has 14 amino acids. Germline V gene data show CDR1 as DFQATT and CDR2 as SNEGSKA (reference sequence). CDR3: CKHRLAGNTGELFF. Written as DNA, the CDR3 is TGCAAACACCGACTAGCGGGAAACACCGGGGAGCTGTTTTTT.